This TCR beta chain was captured in a study of neurological immune-mediated disorders. 5'RACE with 10-nucleotide random UMIs generated the cDNA. Sequencing runs each generated in excess of 200 million TCR-beta sequences derived from 15-18 subjects. TCRdb re-derived calls from the 5' RACE reads in MiXCR, one entry per CDR3 protein. The sample gives tens of thousands of distinct CDR3 sequences, approximately 17% of which show up once; approximately 15% is in the top ten. CDR1 and CDR2 from the germline V gene are SGHTA and FQGNSA. This CDR3 is built from 14 residues. This clonotype has ten or more counts.

This clonotype was sampled from a woman aged 40 to 55 in good health. The V and J genes are TRBV7-2 and TRBJ2-6; 8 nucleotides agree with TRBD2. Sequencing used PBMCs. CDR3 bases: TGTGCGTCGGGGGGGGCGGCTGGGGCCAACGTCCTGACTTTC. This codes for CASGGAAGANVLTF.